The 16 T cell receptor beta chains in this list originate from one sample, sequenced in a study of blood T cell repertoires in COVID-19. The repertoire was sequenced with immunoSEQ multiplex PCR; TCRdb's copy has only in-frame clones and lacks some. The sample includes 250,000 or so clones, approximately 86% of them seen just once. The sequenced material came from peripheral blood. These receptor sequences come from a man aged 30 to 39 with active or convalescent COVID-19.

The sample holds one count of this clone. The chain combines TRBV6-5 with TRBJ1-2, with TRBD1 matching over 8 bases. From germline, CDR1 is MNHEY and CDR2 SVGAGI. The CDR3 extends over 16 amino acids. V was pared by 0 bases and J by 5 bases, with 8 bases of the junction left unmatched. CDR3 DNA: TGTGCCAGCAGTTACTCGTTCGCGACAGGGGAGTATGGCTACACCTTC. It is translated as CASSYSFATGEYGYTF.

CDR3 loop: CASSAKLQGSDTEAFF. CDR3 bases: TGTGCCAGCAGCGCCAAACTACAGGGGAGTGACACTGAAGCTTTCTTT. The chain uses TRBV11-2 and TRBJ1-1, with 7 bases identical to TRBD1. The CDR3 extends over 16 amino acids. Germline V gene data show CDR1 as SGHAT and CDR2 as FQNNGV. Unmatched junction bases numbered 12, after V lost 5 bases and J lost 3 bases.

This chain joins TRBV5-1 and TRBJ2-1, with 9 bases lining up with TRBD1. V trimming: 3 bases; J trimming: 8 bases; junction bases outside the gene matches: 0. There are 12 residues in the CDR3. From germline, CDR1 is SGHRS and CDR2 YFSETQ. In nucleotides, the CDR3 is TGCGCCAGCAGCTGGACAGGGGATGAGCAGTTCTTC. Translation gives CASSWTGDEQFF.

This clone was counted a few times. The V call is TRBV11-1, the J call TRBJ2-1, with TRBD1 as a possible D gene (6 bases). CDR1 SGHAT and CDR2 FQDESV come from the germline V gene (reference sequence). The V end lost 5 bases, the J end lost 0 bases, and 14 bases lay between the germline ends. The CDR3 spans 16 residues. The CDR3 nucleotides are TGTGCCAGCAGCGTGAACAGGGATCCCTCCTACAATGAGCAGTTCTTC. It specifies CASSVNRDPSYNEQFF.

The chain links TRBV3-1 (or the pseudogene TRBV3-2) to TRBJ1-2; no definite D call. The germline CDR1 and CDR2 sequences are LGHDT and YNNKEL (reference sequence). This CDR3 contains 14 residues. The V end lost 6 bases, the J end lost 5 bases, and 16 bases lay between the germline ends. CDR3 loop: CASRSPGNYYGYTF. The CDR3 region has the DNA TGTGCCAGCAGGAGCCCCGGGAATTATTATGGCTACACCTTC.

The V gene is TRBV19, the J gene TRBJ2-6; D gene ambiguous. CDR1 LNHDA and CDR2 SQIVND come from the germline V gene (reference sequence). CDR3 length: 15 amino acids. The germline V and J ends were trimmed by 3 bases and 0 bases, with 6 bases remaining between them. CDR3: CASSIGGSGANVLTF. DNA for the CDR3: TGTGCCAGTAGTATCGGCGGCTCTGGGGCCAACGTCCTGACTTTC.

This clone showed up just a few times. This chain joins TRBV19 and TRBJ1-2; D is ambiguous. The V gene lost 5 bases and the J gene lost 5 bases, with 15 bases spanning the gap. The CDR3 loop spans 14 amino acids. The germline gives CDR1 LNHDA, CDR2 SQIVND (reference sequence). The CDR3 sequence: CASSDQVPPYGYTF. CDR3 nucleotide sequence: TGTGCCAGTAGTGATCAGGTTCCCCCATATGGCTACACCTTC.

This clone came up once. CDR3 residues: CASSTAKKTQYF. The CDR3 region has the DNA TGTGCCAGCAGTACAGCCAAGAAGACCCAGTACTTC. The J gene is TRBJ2-5, the V gene TRBV25-1; D unclear. CDR1 and CDR2 from the germline V gene are MGHDK and SYGVNS. The CDR3 is 12 residues long. Trimming removed 5 bases at V and 6 bases at J, with 10 bases between.

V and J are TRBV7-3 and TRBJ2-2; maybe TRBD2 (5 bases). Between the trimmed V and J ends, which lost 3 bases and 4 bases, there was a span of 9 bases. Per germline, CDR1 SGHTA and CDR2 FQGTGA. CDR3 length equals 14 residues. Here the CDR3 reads CASSFGLATGELFF. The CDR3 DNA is TGTGCCAGCAGCTTCGGACTGGCCACCGGGGAGCTGTTTTTT.

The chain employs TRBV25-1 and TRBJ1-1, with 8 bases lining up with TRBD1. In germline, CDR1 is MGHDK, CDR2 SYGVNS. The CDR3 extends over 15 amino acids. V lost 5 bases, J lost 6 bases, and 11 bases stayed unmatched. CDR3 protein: CASSRRQGNLAEAFF. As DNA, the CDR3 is TGTGCCAGCAGTCGGCGACAGGGGAACTTGGCTGAAGCTTTCTTT.

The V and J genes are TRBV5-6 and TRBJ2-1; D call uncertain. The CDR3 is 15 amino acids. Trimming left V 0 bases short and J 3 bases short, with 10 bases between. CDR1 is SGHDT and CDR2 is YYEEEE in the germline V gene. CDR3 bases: TGTGCCAGCAGCTTGGTACTCGAAGACTACAATGAGCAGTTCTTC. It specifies CASSLVLEDYNEQFF.

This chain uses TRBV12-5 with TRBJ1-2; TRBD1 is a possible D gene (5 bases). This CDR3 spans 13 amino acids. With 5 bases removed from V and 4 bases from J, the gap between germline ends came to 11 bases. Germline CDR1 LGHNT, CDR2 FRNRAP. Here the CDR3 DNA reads TGTGCTAGTGGTCTGGACATAAGCTATGGCTACACCTTC. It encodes CASGLDISYGYTF.

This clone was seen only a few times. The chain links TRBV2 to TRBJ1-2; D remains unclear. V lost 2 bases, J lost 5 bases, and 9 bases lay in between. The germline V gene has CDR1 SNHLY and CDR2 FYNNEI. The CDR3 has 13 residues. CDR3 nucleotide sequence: TGTGCCAGCAGTGAATACCATGAGTATGGCTACACCTTC. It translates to CASSEYHEYGYTF. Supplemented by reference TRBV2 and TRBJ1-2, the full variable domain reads EPEVTQTPSHQVTQMGQEVILRCVPISNHLYFYWYRQILGQKVEFLVSFYNNEISEKSEIFDDQFSVERPDGSNFTLKIRSTKLEDSAMYFCASSEYHEYGYTFGSGTRLTVV.

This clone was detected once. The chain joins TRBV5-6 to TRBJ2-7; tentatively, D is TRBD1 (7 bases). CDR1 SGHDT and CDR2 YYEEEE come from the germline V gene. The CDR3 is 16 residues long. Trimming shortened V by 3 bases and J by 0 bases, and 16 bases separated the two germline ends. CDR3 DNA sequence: TGTGCCAGCAGCTGGAGGACAGGAGGGAGCTCCTACGAGCAGTACTTC. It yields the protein CASSWRTGGSSYEQYF.

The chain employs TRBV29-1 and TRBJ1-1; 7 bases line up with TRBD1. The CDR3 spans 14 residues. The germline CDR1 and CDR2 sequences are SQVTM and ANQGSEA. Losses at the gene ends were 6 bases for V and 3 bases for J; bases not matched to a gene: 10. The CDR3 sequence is CSVTTGAAYTEAFF. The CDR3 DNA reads TGCAGCGTGACTACAGGGGCCGCTTACACTGAAGCTTTCTTT.

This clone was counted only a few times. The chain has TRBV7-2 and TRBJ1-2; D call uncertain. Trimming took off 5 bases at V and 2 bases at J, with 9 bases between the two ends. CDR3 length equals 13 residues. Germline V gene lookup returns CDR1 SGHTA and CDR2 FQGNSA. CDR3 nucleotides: TGTGCCAGCAGCGCACAGCTAAACTATGGCTACACCTTC. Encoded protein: CASSAQLNYGYTF.